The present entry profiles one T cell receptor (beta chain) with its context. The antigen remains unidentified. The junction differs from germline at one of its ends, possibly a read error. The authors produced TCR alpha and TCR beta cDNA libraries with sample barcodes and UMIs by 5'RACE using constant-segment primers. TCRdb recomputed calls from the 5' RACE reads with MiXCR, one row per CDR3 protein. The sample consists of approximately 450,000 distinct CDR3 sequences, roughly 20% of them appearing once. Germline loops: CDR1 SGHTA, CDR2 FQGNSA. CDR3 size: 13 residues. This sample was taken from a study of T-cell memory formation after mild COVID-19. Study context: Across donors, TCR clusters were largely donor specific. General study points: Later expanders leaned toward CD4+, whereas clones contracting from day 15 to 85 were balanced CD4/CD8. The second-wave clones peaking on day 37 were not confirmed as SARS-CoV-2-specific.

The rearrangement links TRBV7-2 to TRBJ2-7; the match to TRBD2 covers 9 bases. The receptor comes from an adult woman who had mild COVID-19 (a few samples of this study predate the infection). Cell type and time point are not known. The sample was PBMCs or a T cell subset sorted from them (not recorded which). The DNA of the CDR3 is TGTGCCAGCAGATTAGCTAGCGGGGTGGAGCAGTACTTC. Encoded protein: CASRLASGVEQYF.